This T cell receptor beta chain was identified during a study of T cells in Graves' hyperthyroidism and ophthalmopathy. Whole-study findings and limits: From stable hyperthyroidism, ophthalmopathy was separated by a 13 V-J model.

This clonotype was observed a few times. Its antigen is not known. On the basis of clinical symptoms, serum thyroxine and TRAb, thyroid ultrasound and orbital computed tomography, diagnoses were made. Amplification of TCR beta CDR3 regions was performed using RNA transcripts as template. The primer set for the first-round RT-PCR of the TCR CDR3 was HTBI. TCRdb ran MiXCR on the multiplex PCR reads and lists one entry per CDR3 protein. In the table there are roughly 700,000 distinct CDR3 sequences, 15% to 20% of which are singletons. The length of the CDR3 is 13 residues. CDR1 and CDR2 (germline): MDHEN, SYDVKM. V lost 3 bases and J 4 bases, leaving 9 bases between the germline ends.

The sequencing input was blood. This clonotype was obtained from a man aged 45-65 years with Graves' hyperthyroidism. The chain carries TRBV28 and TRBJ1-2; no clear D gene. The CDR3 DNA sequence: TGTGCCAGCAGTTTCGGGGAAGGCTATGGCTACACCTTC. Translated, it gives CASSFGEGYGYTF.